These 17 T cell receptor beta chains originate from one sample sequenced in a study of long-term antiretroviral therapy in people with HIV. Assay version v3.0 of immunoSEQ was used, and it was run at survey level. TCRdb's table, derived via immunoSEQ multiplex PCR, lists solely in-frame clones and lacks some. The sample records over 25,000 clones, about 82% being singletons. The sequencing here drew on unsorted PBMCs, taken 3 years after starting antiretroviral therapy. Source of these receptors: a man in his forties with HIV.

This chain connects TRBV18 to TRBJ2-2; TRBD1 aligns across 7 bases. V shed 3 bases and J 6 bases; nucleotides not matched to a gene: 13. The CDR3 sequence is 17 residues long. The V gene's germline CDR1 is KGHSH and CDR2 LQKENI. The CDR3, as DNA: TGTGCCAGCTCACCGCAACTGGACAGGATCGTCCCCGGGGAGCTGTTTTTT. It is translated as CASSPQLDRIVPGELFF.

The chain links TRBV6-5 to TRBJ2-1; weak D call: TRBD1 (6 bases). The CDR3 is 13 residues long. V shed 7 bases and J shed 8 bases, with 15 bases lying between them. Per germline, CDR1 MNHEY and CDR2 SVGAGI. The CDR3 nucleotides are TGTGCCAGCACTCACACAGGGCACGATGAGCAGTTCTTC. It encodes CASTHTGHDEQFF.

This clone was seen more than once but under ten times. The chain uses TRBV28 and TRBJ1-2, with 10 bases aligning to TRBD1. CDR3 length: 18 amino acids. V lost 4 bases, J lost 4 bases, and 15 bases stayed unmatched. The germline V gene encodes CDR1 MDHEN and CDR2 SYDVKM. The CDR3 protein is CASSSHRDRGFSSYGYTF. The CDR3 region has the DNA TGTGCCAGCAGTTCACACCGGGACAGGGGCTTTTCTAGCTATGGCTACACCTTC.

The chain recombines TRBV4-3 with TRBJ1-3; D uncertain. The CDR3 consists of 15 residues. From germline, CDR1 is LGHNA and CDR2 YSLEER. Trimming removed 4 bases at V and 1 base at J, with 11 bases between. The CDR3 nucleotides read TGCGCCAGCAGCCGAGATGGGGATTCTGGAAACACCATATATTTT. Its protein is CASSRDGDSGNTIYF.

The chain carries TRBV7-7 and TRBJ1-5; D unresolved. The CDR3 length is 13 residues. Trimming left V 1 base short and J 3 bases short, with 4 bases between. CDR1 and CDR2 from the germline V gene are SSHAT and FNYEAQ (reference sequence). The CDR3 nucleotides read TGTGCCAGCAGCTTAGACCTCAATCAGCCCCAGCATTTT. It encodes CASSLDLNQPQHF.

This clone has more than one count but fewer than ten. V gene TRBV7-8 combines with J gene TRBJ1-1, with 9 bases fitting TRBD1. CDR1 SGHVS and CDR2 FQNEAQ come from the germline V gene. Trimming at V came to 4 bases and at J to 5 bases, leaving 5 bases not matched to a gene. The CDR3 runs 14 residues. CDR3 residues: CASSWDRATTEAFF. The CDR3 nucleotides are TGTGCCAGCAGCTGGGACAGGGCCACGACTGAAGCTTTCTTT.

This clone has a single count. V and J are TRBV4-1 and TRBJ2-7; 8 bases are a match to TRBD1. The CDR3 is 15 amino acids. Germline V lookup: CDR1 MGHRA, CDR2 YSYEKL. V was clipped by 0 bases and J by 2 bases; unmatched bases: 3. The CDR3: CASSQEGQATYEQYF. For the CDR3, the DNA is TGCGCCAGCAGCCAAGAGGGACAGGCAACCTACGAGCAGTACTTC.

V usage is TRBV19 and J usage is TRBJ2-1, with 12 nucleotides matching TRBD1. The CDR3 has 16 amino acids. After removal of 5 bases from V and 8 bases from J, the junction contained 10 bases not matched to a gene. Germline V gene lookup returns CDR1 LNHDA and CDR2 SQIVND (reference sequence). As DNA, the CDR3 is TGTGCCAGTAGTGGGATGCCGGGACAGGGGGCCGATGAGCAGTTCTTC. Protein: CASSGMPGQGADEQFF.

CDR3 bases: TGTGCCAGCAGCTTTACCCTAGGCCCCTACGAGCAGTACTTC. This codes for CASSFTLGPYEQYF. This chain joins TRBV11-2 and TRBJ2-7, with unresolved D. V was clipped by 3 bases and J by 2 bases, with 11 bases between them. This CDR3 spans 14 amino acids. Germline V lookup: CDR1 SGHAT, CDR2 FQNNGV.

The V call is TRBV18, the J call TRBJ2-5; D not resolved. The CDR3 spans 14 residues. V lost 6 bases, J lost 2 bases, and 13 bases lay in between. The germline V gene has CDR1 KGHSH and CDR2 LQKENI. The CDR3 coding sequence is TGTGCCAGCTCCCTCGACAAGGGTCAAGAGACCCAGTACTTC. Protein product: CASSLDKGQETQYF.

The rearrangement uses TRBV7-9 and TRBJ2-2, with unresolved D. This CDR3 is 15 amino acids long. Germline-derived CDR1 and CDR2 are SEHNR and FQNEAQ (reference sequence). V shed 3 bases and J shed 8 bases, with 16 bases lying between them. The CDR3 is CASSLATAAVGELFF. In nucleotides, the CDR3 is TGTGCCAGCAGCTTGGCGACGGCCGCTGTGGGGGAGCTGTTTTTT.

The chain has TRBV27 and TRBJ2-1; D gene unclear. Trimming took off 0 bases at V and 8 bases at J, with 14 bases between the two ends. Germline V gives CDR1 MNHEY, CDR2 SMNVEV (reference sequence). The CDR3 length is 15 residues. The CDR3 DNA follows: TGTGCCAGCAGTTTATCCCGGGTGCATGGGGATGAGCAGTTCTTC. Translated, it gives CASSLSRVHGDEQFF.

V usage is TRBV27 and J usage is TRBJ2-2, with 10 bases matching TRBD2. CDR1 and CDR2 (germline): MNHEY, SMNVEV (reference sequence). V trimming: 3 bases; J trimming: 8 bases; junction bases outside the gene matches: 3. This CDR3 contains 14 residues. CDR3 sequence reads: CASSFLAGAGELFF. CDR3 DNA: TGTGCCAGCAGTTTTCTAGCGGGAGCGGGGGAGCTGTTTTTT.

The chain uses TRBV7-9 and TRBJ2-7; the match to TRBD2 covers 10 bases. This CDR3 contains 14 residues. Per germline, CDR1 SEHNR and CDR2 FQNEAQ (reference sequence). The V segment lost 4 bases and the J segment 6 bases; nucleotides outside the gene matches: 6. The CDR3 DNA is TGTGCCAGCAGCTACACCGGGACTAGCGTCGAGCAGTACTTC. It yields the protein CASSYTGTSVEQYF.

V gene TRBV4-1 combines with J gene TRBJ2-1, with D unclear. Germline-derived CDR1 and CDR2 are MGHRA and YSYEKL. This CDR3 region has 14 residues. Trimming cost V 0 bases and J 8 bases, with 11 bases left between them. The CDR3: CASSQDTSFDEQFF. The CDR3 DNA sequence: TGCGCCAGCAGCCAAGATACTTCGTTCGATGAGCAGTTCTTC.

In this sample, this clone turned up once. The chain recombines TRBV18 with TRBJ2-2, with TRBD2 matching 7 bases. Germline values: CDR1 KGHSH, CDR2 LQKENI. The CDR3 totals 13 residues. The V gene end was trimmed by 8 bases and the J gene end by 4 bases; junction bases not matched to a gene: 4. Here the CDR3 DNA reads TGTGCCAGCCACCGCGGGAGCACCGGGGAGCTGTTTTTT. It specifies CASHRGSTGELFF.

The chain uses TRBV7-6 and TRBJ2-5; maybe TRBD1 (6 bases). CDR1 is SGHVS, CDR2 FNYEAQ, per germline. V was trimmed by 5 bases and J by 1 base, leaving 11 bases between them. The CDR3 spans 14 residues. DNA of the CDR3: TGTGCCAGCAGCACGATGGGGGCCCAAGAGACCCAGTACTTC. Encoded protein: CASSTMGAQETQYF.